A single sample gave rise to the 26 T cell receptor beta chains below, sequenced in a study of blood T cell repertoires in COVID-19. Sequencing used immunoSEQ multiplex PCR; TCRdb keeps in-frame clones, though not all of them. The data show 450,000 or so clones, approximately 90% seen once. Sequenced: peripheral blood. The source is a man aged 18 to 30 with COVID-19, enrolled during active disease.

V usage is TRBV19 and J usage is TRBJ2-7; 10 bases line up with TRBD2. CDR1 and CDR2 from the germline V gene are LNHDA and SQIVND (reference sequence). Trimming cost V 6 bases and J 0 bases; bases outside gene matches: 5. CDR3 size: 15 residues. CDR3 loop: CASRLAGAPSYEQYF. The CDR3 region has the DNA TGTGCCAGTAGGCTAGCGGGGGCCCCCTCCTACGAGCAGTACTTC.

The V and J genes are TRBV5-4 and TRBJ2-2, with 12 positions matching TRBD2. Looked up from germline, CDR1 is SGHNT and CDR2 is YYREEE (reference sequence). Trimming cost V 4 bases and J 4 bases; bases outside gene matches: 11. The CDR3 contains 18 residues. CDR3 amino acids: CASSRQPLAGGITGELFF. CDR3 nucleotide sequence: TGTGCCAGCAGCCGCCAACCTCTAGCGGGAGGGATCACCGGGGAGCTGTTTTTT.

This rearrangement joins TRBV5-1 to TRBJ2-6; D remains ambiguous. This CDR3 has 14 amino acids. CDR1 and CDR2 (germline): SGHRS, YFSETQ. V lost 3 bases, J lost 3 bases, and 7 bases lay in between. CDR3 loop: CASSSVLGANVLTF. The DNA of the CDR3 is TGCGCCAGCAGCTCGGTCCTTGGGGCCAACGTCCTGACTTTC.

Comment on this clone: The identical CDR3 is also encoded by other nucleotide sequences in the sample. CDR3 amino acids: CATSDLGGYNEQFF. The CDR3 nucleotides read TGTGCCACCAGTGATTTGGGCGGGTACAATGAGCAGTTCTTC. The chain couples TRBV24-1 to TRBJ2-1, with D possibly being TRBD2 (5 bases). Germline CDR1 and CDR2: KGHDR and SFDVKD. V was shortened by 0 bases and J by 4 bases, with 6 bases between the two germline ends. The CDR3 contains 14 residues.

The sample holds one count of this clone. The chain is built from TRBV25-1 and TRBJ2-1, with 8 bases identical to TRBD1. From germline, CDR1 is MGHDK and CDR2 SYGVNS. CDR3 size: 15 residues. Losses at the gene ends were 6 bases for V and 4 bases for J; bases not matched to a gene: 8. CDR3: CASRAWGTGYNEQFF. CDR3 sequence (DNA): TGTGCCAGCAGAGCCTGGGGGACAGGTTACAATGAGCAGTTCTTC.

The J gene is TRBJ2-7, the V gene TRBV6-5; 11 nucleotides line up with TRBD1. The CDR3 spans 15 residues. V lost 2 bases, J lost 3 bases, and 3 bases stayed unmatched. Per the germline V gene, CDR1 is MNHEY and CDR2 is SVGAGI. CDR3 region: CASSYGTGGIYEQYF. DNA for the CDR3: TGTGCCAGCAGTTACGGGACAGGGGGTATCTACGAGCAGTACTTC.

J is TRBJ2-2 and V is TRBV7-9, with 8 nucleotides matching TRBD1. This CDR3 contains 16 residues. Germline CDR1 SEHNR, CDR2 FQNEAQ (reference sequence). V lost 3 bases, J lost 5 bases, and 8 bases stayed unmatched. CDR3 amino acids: CASSFSGQGFTGELFF. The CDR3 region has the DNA TGTGCCAGCAGCTTCTCCGGACAGGGTTTTACCGGGGAGCTGTTTTTT.

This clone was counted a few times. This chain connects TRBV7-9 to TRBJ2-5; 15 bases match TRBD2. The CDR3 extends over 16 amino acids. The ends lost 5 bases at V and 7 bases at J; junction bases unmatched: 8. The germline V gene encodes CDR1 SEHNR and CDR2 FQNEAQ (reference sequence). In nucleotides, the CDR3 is TGTGCCAGCAGCCCCCGGACTAGCGGGGGGGCGGCGACCCAGTACTTC. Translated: CASSPRTSGGAATQYF.

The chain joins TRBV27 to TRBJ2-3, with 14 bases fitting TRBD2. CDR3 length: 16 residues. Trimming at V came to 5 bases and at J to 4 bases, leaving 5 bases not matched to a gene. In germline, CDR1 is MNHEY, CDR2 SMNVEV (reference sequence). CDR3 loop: CASSPLTSGGADTQYF. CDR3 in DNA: TGTGCCAGCAGTCCCCTGACTAGCGGGGGGGCAGATACGCAGTATTTT.

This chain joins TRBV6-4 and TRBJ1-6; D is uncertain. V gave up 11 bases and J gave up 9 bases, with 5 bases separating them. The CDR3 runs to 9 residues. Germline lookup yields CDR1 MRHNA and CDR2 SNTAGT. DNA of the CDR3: TGTGCCGCCGGTTCACCCCTCCACTTT. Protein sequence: CAAGSPLHF.

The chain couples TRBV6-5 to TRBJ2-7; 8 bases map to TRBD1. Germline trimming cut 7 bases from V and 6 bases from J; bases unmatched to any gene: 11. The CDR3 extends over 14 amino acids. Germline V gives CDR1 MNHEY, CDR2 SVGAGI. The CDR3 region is CASMGRTGLSEQYF. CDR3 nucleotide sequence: TGTGCCAGCATGGGTAGGACAGGGCTTTCCGAGCAGTACTTC.

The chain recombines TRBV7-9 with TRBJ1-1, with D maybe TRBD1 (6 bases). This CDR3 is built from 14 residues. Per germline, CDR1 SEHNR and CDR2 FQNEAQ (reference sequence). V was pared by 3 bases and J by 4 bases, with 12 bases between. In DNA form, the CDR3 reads TGTGCCAGCAGCTTTCATACAGGGACCACTGAAGCTTTCTTT. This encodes CASSFHTGTTEAFF.

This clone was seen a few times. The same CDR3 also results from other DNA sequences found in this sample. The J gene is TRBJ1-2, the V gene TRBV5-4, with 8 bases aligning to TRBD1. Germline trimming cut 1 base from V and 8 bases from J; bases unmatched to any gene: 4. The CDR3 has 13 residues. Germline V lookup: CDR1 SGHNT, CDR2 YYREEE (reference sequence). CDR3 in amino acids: CASSLQGAGGYTF. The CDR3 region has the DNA TGTGCCAGCAGCTTGCAGGGGGCGGGAGGCTACACCTTC.

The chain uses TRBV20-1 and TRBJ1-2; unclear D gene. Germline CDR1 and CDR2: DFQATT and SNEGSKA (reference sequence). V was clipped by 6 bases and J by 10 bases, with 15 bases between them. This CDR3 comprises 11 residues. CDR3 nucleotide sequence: TGCAGTGCAAGCGGTCCTTCTTTCTACACCTTC. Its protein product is CSASGPSFYTF.

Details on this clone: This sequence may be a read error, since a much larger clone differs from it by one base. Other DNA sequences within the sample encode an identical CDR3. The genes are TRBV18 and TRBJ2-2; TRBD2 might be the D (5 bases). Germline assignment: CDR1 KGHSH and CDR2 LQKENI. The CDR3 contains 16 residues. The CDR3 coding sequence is TGTGCCAGCTCACCACCGAGTCAGGCAAACACCGGGGAGCTATTTTTT. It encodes CASSPPSQANTGELFF.

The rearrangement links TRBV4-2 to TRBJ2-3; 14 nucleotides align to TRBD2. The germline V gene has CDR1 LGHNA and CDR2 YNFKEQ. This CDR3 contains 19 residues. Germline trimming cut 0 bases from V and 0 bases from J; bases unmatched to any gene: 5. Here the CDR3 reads CASSQDLTSGGVSTDTQYF. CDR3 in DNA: TGTGCCAGCAGCCAAGATTTGACTAGCGGGGGGGTTAGCACAGATACGCAGTATTTT.

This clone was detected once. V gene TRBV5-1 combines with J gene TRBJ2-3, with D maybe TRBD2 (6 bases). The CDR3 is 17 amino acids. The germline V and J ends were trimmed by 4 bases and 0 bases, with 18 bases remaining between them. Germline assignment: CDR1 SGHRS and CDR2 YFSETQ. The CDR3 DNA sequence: TGCGCCAGCAGCAGCACGTGGACTAAGCCTAGCACAGATACGCAGTATTTT. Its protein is CASSSTWTKPSTDTQYF.

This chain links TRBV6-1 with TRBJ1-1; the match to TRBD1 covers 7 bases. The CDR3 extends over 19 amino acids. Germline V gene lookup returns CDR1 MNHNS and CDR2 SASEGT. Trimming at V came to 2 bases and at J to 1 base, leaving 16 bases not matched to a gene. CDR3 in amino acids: CASSEILVGGTAKNTEAFF. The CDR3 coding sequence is TGTGCCAGCAGTGAAATCTTAGTGGGCGGGACAGCCAAGAACACTGAAGCTTTCTTT.

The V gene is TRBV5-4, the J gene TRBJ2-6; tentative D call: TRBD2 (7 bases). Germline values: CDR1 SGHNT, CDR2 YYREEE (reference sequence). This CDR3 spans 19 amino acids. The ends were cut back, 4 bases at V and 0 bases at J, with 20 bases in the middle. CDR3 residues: CASSPLFGGRSSGANVLTF. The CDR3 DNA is TGTGCCAGCAGCCCTCTTTTCGGGGGGCGCTCCTCTGGGGCCAACGTCCTGACTTTC.

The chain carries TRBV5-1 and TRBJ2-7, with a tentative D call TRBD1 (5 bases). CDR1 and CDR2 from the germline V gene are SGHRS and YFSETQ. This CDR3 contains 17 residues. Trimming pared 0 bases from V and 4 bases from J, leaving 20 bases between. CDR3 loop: CASSLGSGQISVYEQYF. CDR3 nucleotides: TGCGCCAGCAGCTTGGGGTCCGGACAAATCTCGGTTTACGAGCAGTACTTC.

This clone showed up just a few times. The CDR3 sequence is CASSYNIYEQYF. CDR3 nucleotide sequence: TGTGCCAGCAGCTACAACATTTACGAGCAGTACTTC. The chain joins TRBV3-1 (or the pseudogene TRBV3-2) to TRBJ2-7; no definite D call. This CDR3 is 12 amino acids long. Trimming took 5 bases from V and 4 from J, leaving 9 bases between them. Looked up from germline, CDR1 is LGHDT and CDR2 is YNNKEL (reference sequence).

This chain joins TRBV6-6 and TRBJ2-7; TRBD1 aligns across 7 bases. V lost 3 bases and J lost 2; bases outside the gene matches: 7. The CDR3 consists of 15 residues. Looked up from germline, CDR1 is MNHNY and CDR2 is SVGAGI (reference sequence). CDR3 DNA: TGTGCCAGCAGTTATTTACAGGGGCGGGCCTACGAGCAGTACTTC. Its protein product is CASSYLQGRAYEQYF.

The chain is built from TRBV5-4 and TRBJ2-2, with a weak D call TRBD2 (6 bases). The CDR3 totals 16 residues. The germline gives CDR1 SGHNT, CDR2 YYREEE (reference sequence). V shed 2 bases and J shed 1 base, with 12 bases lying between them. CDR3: CASSFEAGMNTGELFF. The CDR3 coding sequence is TGTGCCAGCAGCTTTGAAGCGGGTATGAACACCGGGGAGCTGTTTTTT.

The CDR3 DNA follows: TGTGCCAGCAGTGATCCGGGATCCTACGAGCAGTACTTC. Amino acids: CASSDPGSYEQYF. V usage is TRBV2 and J usage is TRBJ2-7, with a weak D call TRBD2 (5 bases). Trimming removed 3 bases from V and 1 base from J, with 7 bases in between. Germline CDR1 and CDR2: SNHLY and FYNNEI. The CDR3 totals 13 residues.

The DNA of the CDR3 is TGTGCCAGCAGCTTCTCTGCTACAAACAGGGACAGCAATCAGCCCCAGCATTTT. It translates to CASSFSATNRDSNQPQHF. The V call is TRBV7-8, the J call TRBJ1-5, with D maybe TRBD1 (6 bases). This CDR3 spans 18 amino acids. V was cut by 3 bases and J by 1 base, with 19 bases left in between. Germline V gene sequence: CDR1 SGHVS, CDR2 FQNEAQ.

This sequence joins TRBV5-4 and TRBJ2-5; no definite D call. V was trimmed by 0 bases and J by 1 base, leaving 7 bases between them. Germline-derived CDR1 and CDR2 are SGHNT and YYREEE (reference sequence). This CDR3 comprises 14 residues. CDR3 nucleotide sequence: TGTGCCAGCAGCTTGGCCAAGCTCCAAGAGACCCAGTACTTC. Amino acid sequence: CASSLAKLQETQYF.